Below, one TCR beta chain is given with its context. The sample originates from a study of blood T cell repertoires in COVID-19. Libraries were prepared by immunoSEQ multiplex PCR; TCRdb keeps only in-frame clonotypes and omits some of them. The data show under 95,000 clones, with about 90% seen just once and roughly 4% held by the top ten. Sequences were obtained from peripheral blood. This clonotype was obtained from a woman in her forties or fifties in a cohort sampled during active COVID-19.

This CDR3 is CASSLSTEARTDTQYF. CDR3 nucleotide sequence: TGTGCCAGCAGCTTGTCAACGGAGGCACGCACAGATACGCAGTATTTT. The chain is built from TRBV5-5 and TRBJ2-3, with TRBD2 as a possible D gene (5 bases). Trimming removed 1 base from V and 1 base from J, with 13 bases in between. The CDR3 is 16 amino acids. CDR1 is SGHKS, CDR2 YYEKEE, per germline (reference sequence).